This paragraph reports one T cell receptor (beta chain). Its target is unknown. Germline CDR1 reads GTSNPN; CDR2 reads SVGIG (reference sequence). This CDR3 region has 13 residues. V dropped 5 bases and J dropped 4 bases, with 14 bases sitting between them. The data were taken from a study of cytomegalovirus exposure and HLA in healthy donors. The wider study: The 550 to 700 first-cohort repertoires and the 130 or so validation repertoires shared the same platform, a later analysis reported.

Measured with immunoSEQ multiplex PCR; TCRdb has only the in-frame clones, and not every one. This sample has approximately 200,000 clones; about 90% occur once, and the top ten carry more than 0.85%. Notes on the study in general: Cytomegalovirus-associated TCR beta chains were listed, numbering 150 to 200. Despite most TCR sequences being rare, some public TCRs occurred in many donors. Specific recognition of CMV antigens was confirmed in vitro for a few chains (all CMV-associated).

The chain joins TRBV30 to TRBJ2-5; D might be TRBD2 (6 bases). This TCR derives from a woman under 30 in good health and CMV-seronegative. Sequenced: PBMCs. The DNA of the CDR3 is TGTGCCTGGCACCCTGGGACTGGAGAGACCCAGTACTTC. It yields the protein CAWHPGTGETQYF. The whole variable domain, filled in from reference TRBV30 and TRBJ2-5, reads SQTIHQWPATLVQPVGSPLSLECTVEGTSNPNLYWYRQAAGRGLQLLFYSVGIGQISSEVPQNLSASRPQDRQFILSSKKLLLSDSGFYLCAWHPGTGETQYFGPGTRLLVL.